These 25 T cell receptor beta chains originate from one sample sequenced in a study of T-cell reconstitution after alpha-beta-depleted transplantation in children. Unique molecular identifiers tagged the TCRbeta library. TCRdb called the PCR reads again in MiXCR, with one record for every CDR3 protein. The data contain fewer than 750,000 distinct CDR3 sequences, 27% of them singletons. The material was PBMCs, obtained before TCRalphabeta/CD19-depleted stem cell transplant. The receptor set was obtained from a boy in the first two years of life with Wiskott-Aldrich syndrome, due to receive a stem cell transplant.

The chain employs TRBV20-1 and TRBJ2-7, with TRBD2 matching over 7 bases. The CDR3 is 12 residues long. The junction had 3 bases not matched to a gene; V was cut back by 0 bases and J by 7 bases. Germline-derived CDR1 and CDR2 are DFQATT and SNEGSKA (reference sequence). For the CDR3, the DNA is TGCAGTGCTAGAGATAAGCGGGAAGAGCAGTACTTC. Translation gives CSARDKREEQYF.

Only a few counts were recorded for this clonotype. The CDR3 DNA reads as TGTGCCACCAGCAGAGACCTGAGAGGGGACGGAAACACCATATATTTT. This sequence encodes CATSRDLRGDGNTIYF. This chain uses TRBV15 with TRBJ1-3, with D possibly being TRBD1 (5 bases). The length of the CDR3 is 16 residues. Between the trimmed V and J ends, which lost 0 bases and 4 bases, there was a span of 13 bases. CDR1 LNHNV and CDR2 YYDKDF come from the germline V gene (reference sequence).

The chain links TRBV12-3 or TRBV12-4 to TRBJ2-7; D not certain. The CDR3 loop spans 12 amino acids. The V gene lost 8 bases and the J gene lost 2 bases, with 10 bases spanning the gap. The CDR3: CASCSVAYEQYF. The CDR3 DNA sequence: TGTGCCAGCTGTTCTGTTGCCTACGAGCAGTACTTC.

The gene calls are TRBV5-5 and TRBJ1-2, with TRBD1 as a possible D gene (6 bases). V lost 4 bases and J lost 4, with 14 bases in between. Per germline, CDR1 SGHKS and CDR2 YYEKEE (reference sequence). CDR3 size: 14 residues. The CDR3 DNA reads TGTGCCAGCAGCAGACAACAAGGGGGCTATGGCTACACCTTC. Translation: CASSRQQGGYGYTF.

The rearrangement joins TRBV4-2 to TRBJ2-1; tentative D call: TRBD2 (5 bases). The CDR3 extends over 20 amino acids. V was trimmed by 3 bases and J by 0 bases, leaving 24 bases between them. The germline CDR1 and CDR2 sequences are LGHNA and YNFKEQ. This CDR3 reads CASSHPPAESTESSYNEQFF. The CDR3 region has the DNA TGTGCCAGCAGCCACCCCCCAGCGGAGTCCACGGAGAGCTCCTACAATGAGCAGTTCTTC.

V usage is TRBV27 and J usage is TRBJ2-1; TRBD2 agrees at 10 bases. Looked up from germline, CDR1 is MNHEY and CDR2 is SMNVEV (reference sequence). After removal of 5 bases from V and 3 bases from J, the junction contained 7 bases not matched to a gene. The CDR3 totals 16 residues. Here the CDR3 reads CASSGSGRVLYNEQFF. For the CDR3, the DNA is TGTGCCAGCAGTGGAAGCGGGAGGGTCCTCTACAATGAGCAGTTCTTC.

The chain links TRBV9 to TRBJ2-3; D unclear. Trimming left V 0 bases short and J 2 bases short, with 10 bases between. From germline, CDR1 is SGDLS and CDR2 YYNGEE. The CDR3 runs 15 residues. This CDR3 reads CASSVGQQYTDTQYF. The CDR3 DNA is TGTGCCAGCAGCGTAGGTCAGCAGTACACAGATACGCAGTATTTT.

This chain joins TRBV28 and TRBJ2-1; D is undetermined. Germline-derived CDR1 and CDR2 are MDHEN and SYDVKM. The length of the CDR3 is 17 residues. Trimming removed 4 bases from V and 0 bases from J, with 16 bases in between. In DNA, the CDR3 is TGTGCCAGCAGTTCCCGGGTCGAAACGAGCTCCTACAATGAGCAGTTCTTC. Translated, it gives CASSSRVETSSYNEQFF.

The V gene is TRBV20-1, the J gene TRBJ2-7; no clear D. The V end lost 0 bases, the J end lost 4 bases, and 16 bases lay between the germline ends. The V gene's germline CDR1 is DFQATT and CDR2 SNEGSKA (reference sequence). The CDR3 consists of 15 residues. CDR3 in amino acids: CSARDPGRLRYEQYF. The CDR3 nucleotides are TGCAGTGCTAGAGATCCAGGACGCCTTCGTTACGAGCAGTACTTC.

This clonotype was observed a handful of times. J is TRBJ2-5 and V is TRBV5-1, with TRBD1 matching 8 bases. The CDR3 totals 15 residues. J was trimmed by 2 bases and V by 4 bases; bases with no gene match: 7. Germline V gene data show CDR1 as SGHRS and CDR2 as YFSETQ. The CDR3 sequence: CASSGKTGGQETQYF. CDR3 DNA: TGCGCCAGCAGCGGGAAAACAGGGGGTCAAGAGACCCAGTACTTC.

For this clonotype: A read error may account for a junction end that differs from germline. This chain joins TRBV24-1 and TRBJ2-3, with D possibly being TRBD1 (5 bases). The CDR3 runs to 13 residues. Germline lookup yields CDR1 KGHDR and CDR2 SFDVKD. CDR3 nucleotide sequence: TGTGCCACCAGCGCAGGGTTCACAGCTACGCAGTATTTT. Protein: CATSAGFTATQYF.

This clonotype was counted between two and nine times. The CDR3 sequence: CASSQARWALEQYF. In DNA, the CDR3 is TGTGCCAGCAGCCAAGCTAGATGGGCCCTCGAGCAGTACTTC. The chain uses TRBV3-1 and TRBJ2-7; no firm D call. This CDR3 is 14 amino acids long. The V gene's germline CDR1 is LGHDT and CDR2 YNNKEL (reference sequence). The V and J ends lost 1 base and 6 bases respectively, with 13 bases between them.

This clonotype has a handful of counts. V gene TRBV9 combines with J gene TRBJ2-1, with TRBD2 matching 9 bases. The CDR3 is made up of 16 amino acids. Germline V gives CDR1 SGDLS, CDR2 YYNGEE. Losses at the gene ends were 0 bases for V and 2 bases for J; bases not matched to a gene: 3. The CDR3 nucleotides are TGTGCCAGCAGCGTAGCCGCGGGAGGGGCCTACAATGAGCAGTTCTTC. Protein: CASSVAAGGAYNEQFF.

The rearrangement joins TRBV7-9 to TRBJ1-2, with D perhaps TRBD1 (5 bases). CDR1 SEHNR and CDR2 FQNEAQ come from the germline V gene (reference sequence). This CDR3 comprises 12 residues. V was shortened by 8 bases and J by 4 bases, with 11 bases between the two germline ends. The CDR3 DNA follows: TGTGCCAGCCGTGGGGCGGGCTATGGCTACACCTTC. Translated, it gives CASRGAGYGYTF. The whole variable domain, remainder taken from reference TRBV7-9 and TRBJ1-2, is DTGVSQNPRHKITKRGQNVTFRCDPISEHNRLYWYRQTLGQGPEFLTYFQNEAQLEKSRLLSDRFSAERPKGSFSTLEIQRTEQGDSAMYLCASRGAGYGYTFGSGTRLTVV.

The chain employs TRBV3-1 and TRBJ1-4; no definite D call. Trimming left V 1 base short and J 8 bases short, with 17 bases between. CDR1 is LGHDT and CDR2 is YNNKEL in the germline V gene (reference sequence). The CDR3 has 16 residues. This CDR3 is CASSQVYGDSNEKLFF. For the CDR3, the DNA is TGTGCCAGCAGCCAAGTTTACGGAGATTCAAACGAAAAACTGTTTTTT.

This clonotype was recorded many times. V usage is TRBV5-1 and J usage is TRBJ2-2; 7 bases map to TRBD1. Germline CDR1 reads SGHRS; CDR2 reads YFSETQ. This CDR3 is 14 amino acids long. Germline trimming cut 4 bases from V and 0 bases from J; bases unmatched to any gene: 0. For the CDR3, the DNA is TGCGCCAGCAGCGGACAGGCGAACACCGGGGAGCTGTTTTTT. Protein sequence: CASSGQANTGELFF.

The V call is TRBV10-3, the J call TRBJ1-1; tentatively, D is TRBD1 (6 bases). CDR1 and CDR2 (germline): ENHRY, SYGVKD. V was clipped by 6 bases and J by 6 bases, with 14 bases between them. CDR3 length: 13 residues. CDR3 in DNA: TGTGCCATCAGCGAACAGGGAAACCCTGAAGCTTTCTTT. As protein: CAISEQGNPEAFF.

The sample holds a few counts of this clonotype. The V call is TRBV20-1, the J call TRBJ2-1; 10 nucleotides line up with TRBD2. Germline CDR1 and CDR2: DFQATT and SNEGSKA (reference sequence). J gave up 2 bases and V 0 bases, and 13 bases lay outside the gene matches. The CDR3 runs to 19 residues. The CDR3 here is CSARDPRLAGEVAYNEQFF. The CDR3 region has the DNA TGCAGTGCTAGAGATCCCCGGCTAGCGGGAGAGGTGGCCTACAATGAGCAGTTCTTC.

This clonotype appeared a few times. This chain connects TRBV20-1 to TRBJ2-7, with TRBD2 matching over 13 bases. V gave up 5 bases and J gave up 6 bases; unmatched junction bases: 10. This CDR3 region has 15 residues. Germline CDR1 DFQATT, CDR2 SNEGSKA (reference sequence). CDR3 DNA: TGCAGTGCTGGGGGACTAGCGGGATCGCTCCGCGAGCAGTACTTC. This sequence encodes CSAGGLAGSLREQYF.

This chain connects TRBV5-1 to TRBJ2-1; tentative D call: TRBD1 (6 bases). Trimming removed 0 bases from V and 8 bases from J, with 9 bases in between. The CDR3 runs 13 residues. Germline CDR1 SGHRS, CDR2 YFSETQ. DNA for the CDR3: TGCGCCAGCAGCTTGGTGGGGGCCCATGAGCAGTTCTTC. It is translated as CASSLVGAHEQFF.

This chain links TRBV12-3 or TRBV12-4 with TRBJ2-3; maybe TRBD2 (5 bases). Between the trimmed V and J ends, which lost 3 bases and 0 bases, there was a span of 10 bases. The CDR3 is 15 amino acids. The CDR3 spells CASSFWKRSTDTQYF. For the CDR3, the DNA is TGTGCCAGCAGTTTTTGGAAGCGGAGCACAGATACGCAGTATTTT.

This clonotype was found once. The chain recombines TRBV20-1 with TRBJ2-1; 11 bases line up with TRBD2. Germline values: CDR1 DFQATT, CDR2 SNEGSKA (reference sequence). The CDR3 loop spans 15 amino acids. Trimming at V came to 1 base and at J to 4 bases, leaving 3 bases not matched to a gene. CDR3: CSARAGTSGYNEQFF. DNA of the CDR3: TGCAGTGCTAGAGCCGGGACTAGCGGATACAATGAGCAGTTCTTC.

This clonotype has just a few counts. The chain is built from TRBV10-3 and TRBJ2-3; TRBD2 agrees at 12 bases. The CDR3 extends over 15 amino acids. The germline V gene has CDR1 ENHRY and CDR2 SYGVKD. With 7 bases clipped from V and 0 bases from J, the junction kept 2 bases outside the gene matches. The CDR3 sequence: CAITGTSGSTDTQYF. The CDR3 nucleotides are TGTGCCATCACCGGGACTAGCGGGAGCACAGATACGCAGTATTTT.

This rearrangement joins TRBV27 to TRBJ2-1; 10 nucleotides align to TRBD2. Germline values: CDR1 MNHEY, CDR2 SMNVEV (reference sequence). The CDR3 sequence is 17 residues long. Trimming removed 7 bases from V and 2 bases from J; junction bases left unmatched: 11. CDR3 loop: CASIGPKSGRAYNEQFF. CDR3 nucleotides: TGTGCCAGCATTGGCCCCAAGAGCGGGAGGGCCTACAATGAGCAGTTCTTC.

The V and J genes are TRBV20-1 and TRBJ2-7; D is tentatively TRBD1 or TRBD2 (6 bases each). The CDR3 has 15 amino acids. The ends were cut back, 1 base at V and 3 bases at J, with 16 bases in the middle. From germline, CDR1 is DFQATT and CDR2 SNEGSKA (reference sequence). The CDR3 bases are TGCAGTGCTAGAGCGTTTTCGGGGGCCTACTACGAGCAGTACTTC. Amino acid sequence: CSARAFSGAYYEQYF.